These 24 T cell receptor beta chains came from one sample sequenced in a study of CD8 T cells in Susac syndrome. Random-hexamer reverse transcription was applied to roughly 0.5 to 1 ug RNA. TCRdb processed the immunoSEQ multiplex PCR reads anew with MiXCR; each CDR3 protein has one entry. The sample has about 400,000 distinct CDR3 sequences, about 85% seen once. Sequenced input: CD8+ T cells from PBMCs. The receptors were gathered from a human donor with multiple sclerosis.

This chain links TRBV4-1 with TRBJ2-3; TRBD2 is a possible D gene (5 bases). Germline V gene data show CDR1 as MGHRA and CDR2 as YSYEKL. The CDR3 contains 15 residues. V lost 5 bases to trimming and J lost 0 bases, with 12 bases between them. Here the CDR3 DNA reads TGCGCCAGCAGCGGGGTCGGGGAAAGCACAGATACGCAGTATTTT. Residues: CASSGVGESTDTQYF.

The chain carries TRBV9 and TRBJ2-7; 8 positions match TRBD1. This CDR3 region has 19 residues. J was trimmed by 5 bases and V by 0 bases; bases with no gene match: 19. From germline, CDR1 is SGDLS and CDR2 YYNGEE. The CDR3 sequence is CASSVAPGGFNLEPHEQYF. The CDR3 coding sequence is TGTGCCAGCAGCGTAGCCCCAGGGGGCTTCAATCTGGAACCCCACGAGCAGTACTTC.

This chain joins TRBV15 and TRBJ2-5, with D possibly TRBD1 on 5 matching bases. This CDR3 comprises 13 residues. Deletions cut 4 bases from V and 5 bases from J, with 11 bases between. Germline V gives CDR1 LNHNV, CDR2 YYDKDF (reference sequence). The CDR3 region has the DNA TGTGCCACCAGCAACAGCCCAGGGGAGACCCAGTACTTC. This codes for CATSNSPGETQYF.

The chain is built from TRBV29-1 and TRBJ2-1; the D gene could be TRBD1 or TRBD2 (7 bases each). This CDR3 spans 15 amino acids. V was pared by 1 base and J by 6 bases, with 16 bases between. Looked up from germline, CDR1 is SQVTM and CDR2 is ANQGSEA. DNA of the CDR3: TGCAGCGTTGAAGCATCCGACAGGGAGGGCAATGAGCAGTTCTTC. Translation gives CSVEASDREGNEQFF.

This clonotype has a single count. One end of the junction fails to match germline, which may point to a read error. The chain employs TRBV7-9 and TRBJ1-4, with D unclear. This CDR3 contains 15 residues. Germline V lookup: CDR1 SEHNR, CDR2 FQNEAQ (reference sequence). As DNA, the CDR3 is TGTGCCAGTACCCAAGGGATGGCAACTGATGAAAAACTGTTTTTT. This gives the protein CASTQGMATDEKLFF.

The J gene is TRBJ2-7, the V gene TRBV12-3 or TRBV12-4; 12 bases match TRBD2. V was pared by 3 bases and J by 5 bases, with 11 bases of the junction left unmatched. The CDR3 length is 17 residues. CDR3 in DNA: TGTGCCAGCAGTTTCAAGACTAGCGGGAGTGTGGAAGACGAGCAGTACTTC. It codes for CASSFKTSGSVEDEQYF.

The sample holds a few counts of this clonotype. This rearrangement joins TRBV6-1 to TRBJ2-3; D gene ambiguous. Trimming pared 6 bases from V and 7 bases from J, leaving 11 bases between. Germline values: CDR1 MNHNS, CDR2 SASEGT. The CDR3 loop spans 12 amino acids. The CDR3 here is CASRPTLYTQYF. CDR3 nucleotide sequence: TGTGCCAGCAGGCCGACCCTGTATACGCAGTATTTT.

This chain connects TRBV4-2 to TRBJ2-7; 9 bases agree with TRBD1. The germline V gene encodes CDR1 LGHNA and CDR2 YNFKEQ. V lost 0 bases to trimming and J lost 2 bases; unmatched junction nucleotides: 5. The CDR3 spans 16 residues. The CDR3 coding sequence is TGTGCCAGCAGCCAAGATAGGGGGACAGGGACCTACGAGCAGTACTTC. This codes for CASSQDRGTGTYEQYF.

The V and J genes are TRBV11-1 and TRBJ1-1, with D hard to call. Germline-derived CDR1 and CDR2 are SGHAT and FQDESV (reference sequence). V was cut by 4 bases and J by 2 bases, with 14 bases left in between. This CDR3 has 15 residues. The CDR3: CASSSRWNLNTEAFF. The CDR3 coding sequence is TGTGCCAGCAGCTCACGGTGGAATCTTAACACTGAAGCTTTCTTT.

The chain carries TRBV7-9 and TRBJ2-3; 12 nucleotides line up with TRBD1. Germline CDR1 reads SEHNR; CDR2 reads FQNEAQ (reference sequence). This CDR3 comprises 16 residues. Unmatched junction bases numbered 7, after V lost 5 bases and J lost 4 bases. The chain's CDR3 is CASSKGTGGVADTQYF. The CDR3 DNA follows: TGTGCCAGCAGCAAAGGGACAGGGGGCGTCGCAGATACGCAGTATTTT.

V and J are TRBV18 and TRBJ1-1; D uncertain. Germline V lookup: CDR1 KGHSH, CDR2 LQKENI. The V and J ends lost 8 bases and 1 base respectively, with 11 bases between them. There are 13 residues in the CDR3. This CDR3 is CASSPPENTEAFF. Here the CDR3 DNA reads TGTGCCAGCAGCCCCCCGGAGAACACTGAAGCTTTCTTT.

The J gene is TRBJ2-5, the V gene TRBV3-1, with 11 bases identical to TRBD2. Germline V gene sequence: CDR1 LGHDT, CDR2 YNNKEL (reference sequence). This CDR3 has 16 residues. Unmatched junction bases numbered 8, after V lost 6 bases and J lost 2 bases. In nucleotides, the CDR3 is TGTGCCAGCAGACACAATAGCGGGAGGGGGCAAGAGACCCAGTACTTC. It codes for CASRHNSGRGQETQYF.

The chain couples TRBV5-1 to TRBJ2-3, with D perhaps TRBD2 (5 bases). The V end was cut by 4 bases, the J end by 5 bases, with 20 bases between. The V gene's germline CDR1 is SGHRS and CDR2 YFSETQ. The CDR3 has 16 amino acids. The CDR3 is CASSPIYWEFEDTQYF. CDR3 nucleotide sequence: TGCGCCAGCAGCCCTATTTATTGGGAGTTTGAAGATACGCAGTATTTT.

V usage is TRBV6-1 and J usage is TRBJ1-1; D ambiguous. The CDR3 length is 12 residues. The germline V and J ends were trimmed by 2 bases and 4 bases, with 5 bases remaining between them. Per the germline V gene, CDR1 is MNHNS and CDR2 is SASEGT. The CDR3 region is CASSETTTEAFF. The CDR3 coding sequence is TGTGCCAGCAGTGAAACCACCACTGAAGCTTTCTTT.

This clonotype was seen once. The V call is TRBV5-5, the J call TRBJ2-7; 10 bases align to TRBD1. Germline assignment: CDR1 SGHKS and CDR2 YYEKEE (reference sequence). The ends lost 3 bases at V and 6 bases at J; junction bases unmatched: 9. This CDR3 is built from 15 residues. The CDR3 protein is CASSSVGTGAPEQYF. CDR3 DNA sequence: TGTGCCAGCAGCTCCGTCGGGACAGGGGCCCCCGAGCAGTACTTC.

This clonotype was observed a handful of times. This chain joins TRBV7-2 and TRBJ2-1; possibly TRBD1 or TRBD2 for D (5 bases each). V lost 1 base to trimming and J lost 8 bases, with 15 bases between them. The CDR3 runs to 15 residues. CDR1 is SGHTA, CDR2 FQGNSA, per germline. The DNA of the CDR3 is TGTGCCAGCAGCTTAGTAGCAGGGACGAATTATGAGCAGTTCTTC. It encodes CASSLVAGTNYEQFF. Full variable domain (outside the CDR3, taken from reference TRBV7-2 and TRBJ2-1): GAGVSQSPSNKVTEKGKDVELRCDPISGHTALYWYRQSLGQGLEFLIYFQGNSAPDKSGLPSDRFSAERTGGSVSTLTIQRTQQEDSAVYLCASSLVAGTNYEQFFGPGTRLTVL.

V gene TRBV5-1 combines with J gene TRBJ1-2; D uncertain. Germline CDR1 is SGHRS and CDR2 is YFSETQ. Between the trimmed V and J ends, which lost 4 bases and 4 bases, there was a span of 11 bases. The CDR3 totals 13 residues. CDR3 sequence (DNA): TGCGCCAGCAGCCCAGGAGAGGGCTATGGCTACACCTTC. Amino acid sequence: CASSPGEGYGYTF.

The chain joins TRBV27 to TRBJ2-1; D unclear. The length of the CDR3 is 11 residues. The V and J ends lost 6 bases and 5 bases respectively, with 5 bases between them. Germline V CDR1 and CDR2: MNHEY, SMNVEV (reference sequence). CDR3 region: CASSQNNEQFF. The DNA of the CDR3 is TGTGCCAGCAGCCAGAACAATGAGCAGTTCTTC.

This chain joins TRBV27 and TRBJ1-5; D remains ambiguous. The germline gives CDR1 MNHEY, CDR2 SMNVEV (reference sequence). V was shortened by 6 bases and J by 6 bases, with 15 bases between the two germline ends. The CDR3 covers 14 residues. CDR3 DNA: TGTGCCAGCAGCAGGTCTGGCCCTGGTCAGCCCCAGCATTTT. It specifies CASSRSGPGQPQHF.

This clonotype occurred a few times. The chain is built from TRBV6-1 and TRBJ2-7; D not resolved. Germline assignment: CDR1 MNHNS and CDR2 SASEGT. The CDR3 extends over 13 amino acids. V gave up 8 bases and J gave up 4 bases, with 15 bases separating them. The CDR3 here is CASGPSGIYEQYF. CDR3 DNA: TGTGCCAGCGGGCCGAGTGGGATATACGAGCAGTACTTC.

The J gene is TRBJ2-7, the V gene TRBV10-3; weak D call: TRBD2 (5 bases). V dropped 0 bases and J dropped 3 bases, with 9 bases sitting between them. The germline V gene has CDR1 ENHRY and CDR2 SYGVKD. The CDR3 loop spans 14 amino acids. CDR3 bases: TGTGCCATCAGTGAGTCCGGAGCGGACTACGAGCAGTACTTC. The encoded protein is CAISESGADYEQYF.

The chain is built from TRBV4-1 and TRBJ2-1, with TRBD2 identical over 7 bases. The V segment lost 1 base and the J segment 8 bases; nucleotides outside the gene matches: 5. This CDR3 spans 14 amino acids. The germline gives CDR1 MGHRA, CDR2 YSYEKL. The CDR3: CASSQASGYDEQFF. The CDR3 nucleotides read TGCGCCAGCAGCCAAGCTAGCGGTTACGATGAGCAGTTCTTC.

This chain joins TRBV5-1 and TRBJ2-5, with 9 nucleotides matching TRBD1. The CDR3 length is 16 residues. Trimming removed 3 bases from V and 4 bases from J; junction bases left unmatched: 10. Germline assignment: CDR1 SGHRS and CDR2 YFSETQ. This chain's CDR3 is CASSSGQGYKLETQYF. CDR3 sequence (DNA): TGCGCCAGCAGCTCTGGACAGGGGTATAAACTAGAGACCCAGTACTTC.

Points on this clonotype: The junction departs from germline at one end; a sequencing error may be responsible. The chain is built from TRBV28 and TRBJ2-7; possible D gene TRBD1, 5 bases. CDR1 and CDR2 from the germline V gene are MDHEN and SYDVKM. The CDR3 covers 14 residues. The CDR3 DNA follows: TGTGCCAGCAGCCGCATGACAGACGCCTACGAGCGGTACTTC. Encoded protein: CASSRMTDAYERYF.